This TCR beta chain was found in a study of CXCR3-negative and CXCR3-positive naive CD8 T cells. Overall study context: Sequencing gave roughly 130 million TRB reads overall, about 1.5 +/- 0.3 million per library. Study-level findings and limits: The study found comparably high diversity in both naive subsets and much lower diversity in memory CD8+ cells. More hydrophobic TRB CDR3s occurred in CXCR3-positive than in CXCR3-negative naive cells.

As to this clonotype: Its matching antigen is unknown.

Via 5' RACE with UMI labels, TRB cDNA libraries were prepared. TCRdb reprocessed the 5' RACE reads, keeping one entry per CDR3 protein, no DNA. Its listing shows about 120,000 distinct CDR3 sequences. Germline V gene data show CDR1 as SGHVS and CDR2 as FNYEAQ. The CDR3 totals 12 residues. The gene calls are TRBV7-6 and TRBJ2-1; TCRdb lists TRBD2, though no DNA is available to test this call. The material sequenced was naive CXCR3+ CD8+ T cells from blood. This sample's subset: CD45RO-CCR7+CD27+CD95- naive CD8+ T cells expressing CXCR3 (TNR3+). This clonotype was sampled from a human donor in good health. Some clones in this sample may be carry-over from other donors' samples. CDR3 sequence reads: CASSPGRDTQFF.